These 11 T cell receptor beta chains share one sample of origin, sequenced in a study of blood T cell repertoires in COVID-19. Using immunoSEQ multiplex PCR, the repertoire was profiled, and TCRdb retains in-frame clones only, with some absent. This table holds fewer than 65,000 clones, around 80% found once. The sample taken for sequencing was peripheral blood. These receptors all come from a man between 60 and 75 years old with acute or convalescent COVID-19.

The gene calls are TRBV7-8 and TRBJ1-1; D ambiguous. V lost 5 bases and J lost 1, with 11 bases in between. Germline loops: CDR1 SGHVS, CDR2 FQNEAQ. This CDR3 is built from 14 residues. The CDR3, as DNA: TGTGCCAGCAGCCCTCTGGACTGGAACACTGAAGCTTTCTTT. Translation: CASSPLDWNTEAFF. Variable domain in full (rest from reference TRBV7-8 and TRBJ1-1): GAGVSQSPRYKVAKRGQDVALRCDPISGHVSLFWYQQALGQGPEFLTYFQNEAQLDKSGLPSDRFFAERPEGSVSTLKIQRTQQEDSAVYLCASSPLDWNTEAFFGQGTRLTVV.

The rearrangement links TRBV24-1 to TRBJ2-2, with D tentatively TRBD1 (6 bases). CDR1 and CDR2 from the germline V gene are KGHDR and SFDVKD. The germline V and J ends were trimmed by 1 base and 4 bases, with 12 bases remaining between them. The CDR3 is made up of 16 amino acids. The CDR3 nucleotides are TGTGCCACCAGTGATTTACGCAGGGGTGGCACCGGGGAGCTGTTTTTT. Amino acid sequence: CATSDLRRGGTGELFF.

The V gene is TRBV30, the J gene TRBJ1-5; unclear D gene. This CDR3 region has 13 residues. Germline V gene data show CDR1 as GTSNPN and CDR2 as SVGIG (reference sequence). Trimming took 4 bases from V and 6 from J, leaving 13 bases between them. CDR3 bases: TGTGCCTGGACCCCCATCGGAGGTCAGCCCCAGCATTTT. Encoded protein: CAWTPIGGQPQHF.

This clone was counted between two and nine times. This chain connects TRBV15 to TRBJ1-2, with D maybe TRBD1 (6 bases). The CDR3 contains 16 residues. From germline, CDR1 is LNHNV and CDR2 YYDKDF (reference sequence). The V and J ends lost 5 bases and 7 bases respectively, with 23 bases between them. CDR3 nucleotides: TGTGCCACCAGCCGACCCCGGACAGACCGGGCGTCTGGCTACACCTTC. Its protein product is CATSRPRTDRASGYTF.

The chain employs TRBV6-1 and TRBJ2-3; 9 bases line up with TRBD2. Per the germline V gene, CDR1 is MNHNS and CDR2 is SASEGT. V trimming: 3 bases; J trimming: 2 bases; junction bases outside the gene matches: 6. This CDR3 is 16 amino acids long. Here the CDR3 reads CASSELAGVSTDTQYF. The CDR3 DNA reads as TGTGCCAGCAGTGAGTTAGCGGGGGTGTCCACAGATACGCAGTATTTT.

A few counts support this clone. The chain employs TRBV5-8 and TRBJ2-1; 11 positions agree with TRBD2. Losses at the gene ends were 2 bases for V and 6 bases for J; bases not matched to a gene: 4. CDR1 SGHTS and CDR2 YDEGEE come from the germline V gene. The CDR3 is made up of 15 amino acids. CDR3 in amino acids: CASSLLAGVINEQFF. Written as DNA, the CDR3 is TGTGCCAGCAGCTTACTAGCGGGGGTAATCAATGAGCAGTTCTTC.

This clone appeared a few times. The chain uses TRBV6-6 and TRBJ1-2, with D maybe TRBD1 (6 bases). The CDR3 is 14 residues long. Germline assignment: CDR1 MNHNY and CDR2 SVGAGI (reference sequence). V lost 6 bases and J lost 7, with 18 bases in between. CDR3 sequence: CASRPVRGAGGYTF. DNA for the CDR3: TGTGCCAGCAGGCCCGTCCGGGGGGCGGGTGGCTACACCTTC.

This clone showed up just once. The chain links TRBV4-1 to TRBJ1-3; D ambiguous. V shed 4 bases and J shed 7 bases, with 17 bases lying between them. The CDR3 totals 15 residues. The germline CDR1 and CDR2 sequences are MGHRA and YSYEKL. CDR3 region: CASSLASESGNTIYF. DNA of the CDR3: TGCGCCAGCAGCCTGGCTTCTGAGAGCGGCAACACCATATATTTT.

The CDR3: CASSETGLSYEQYF. The CDR3 DNA reads as TGTGCCAGCAGCGAGACAGGGCTCTCCTACGAGCAGTACTTC. The V call is TRBV14, the J call TRBJ2-7; 7 nucleotides line up with TRBD1. V was pared by 5 bases and J by 0 bases, with 4 bases of the junction left unmatched. Germline V gene sequence: CDR1 SGHDN, CDR2 FVKESK. The CDR3 runs 14 residues.

CDR3 in amino acids: CASRAEGNYGYTF. Here the CDR3 DNA reads TGTGCCAGCAGAGCGGAGGGGAACTATGGCTACACCTTC. This chain joins TRBV6-5 and TRBJ1-2, with D possibly matching TRBD1 (5 bases). CDR1 is MNHEY and CDR2 is SVGAGI in the germline V gene. The ends were cut back, 6 bases at V and 2 bases at J, with 10 bases in the middle. The CDR3 length is 13 residues.

The rearrangement uses TRBV27 and TRBJ1-3, with 8 bases fitting TRBD1. Germline CDR1 MNHEY, CDR2 SMNVEV (reference sequence). V shed 4 bases, J shed 7 bases, and the junction held 9 bases outside the gene matches. The CDR3 length is 15 residues. This chain's CDR3 is CASSSQGDRSNTIYF. The CDR3 nucleotides read TGTGCCAGCAGTTCCCAAGGGGACAGGAGCAACACCATATATTTT.